The T cell receptor (beta chain) described here comes from a study of blood T cell repertoires in COVID-19. Study overall: The United States, Italy and Spain supplied acute and convalescent COVID-19 samples.

Residents of 24 US areas, aged 18 to 89 years, made up the participants. Researchers sorted participants into cohorts using their self-reported clinical history. The method was immunoSEQ multiplex PCR; TCRdb's version includes in-frame clones alone and lacks a portion of them. The table has around 250,000 clones, 75% to 90% seen once. Between the trimmed V and J ends, which lost 7 bases and 6 bases, there was a span of 16 bases. Per the germline V gene, CDR1 is LNHDA and CDR2 is SQIVND (reference sequence). The CDR3 is 13 residues long. The chain links TRBV19 to TRBJ2-7, with D possibly matching TRBD1 (6 bases). The sample was PBMCs or T cells enriched from blood (not recorded which). This receptor was obtained from a woman aged 25 to 45 with acute COVID-19. CDR3 sequence (DNA): TGTGCCAGTAACTCATTGGGGGCAGGCGAGCAGTACTTC. It specifies CASNSLGAGEQYF.